This is a list of T cell receptor beta chains from one sample in a study of blood T cell repertoires in COVID-19. The data were produced by immunoSEQ multiplex PCR, yet TCRdb's version contains in-frame clones alone and is incomplete. The data hold approximately 310,000 clones, with under 90% observed a single time. Sequenced material: PBMCs or T cells enriched from blood (not recorded which). These receptors originate from a man aged 60-69 years who had recovered from COVID-19. Both conserved end residues are part of each CDR3. Fields, in order: CDR3 protein, CDR3 DNA, clone size, J gene, D gene, V gene. A D gene is named only where the DNA matches it firmly. A clone size is listed for some rows: how often the clone was seen (once, few, many), or a class if it is expanded.

CDR3: CASSSLVGRPPYEQYF
DNA: TGTGCCAGCAGTTCCCTTGTCGGGAGGCCGCCCTACGAGCAGTACTTC
size: once
J: TRBJ2-7
D: TRBD2
V: TRBV6-2/TRBV6-3

CDR3: CAISPNSNQPQHF
DNA: TGTGCCATCAGTCCAAATAGCAATCAGCCCCAGCATTTT
size: -
J: TRBJ1-5
D: -
V: TRBV10-3

CDR3: CASRRTGNTEAFF
DNA: TGTGCCAGTAGGAGGACAGGGAACACTGAAGCTTTCTTT
size: -
J: TRBJ1-1
D: TRBD1
V: TRBV19

CDR3: CASRATGGARETQYF
DNA: TGTGCCAGCAGAGCGACAGGGGGCGCGAGAGAGACCCAGTACTTC
size: -
J: TRBJ2-5
D: TRBD1
V: TRBV25-1

CDR3: CASSPAGTSTNEQFF
DNA: TGTGCCAGCAGCCCCGCCGGGACAAGTACGAATGAGCAGTTCTTC
size: -
J: TRBJ2-1
D: -
V: TRBV6-2/TRBV6-3

CDR3: CASSLGTGFSTEAFF
DNA: TGCGCCAGCAGCTTGGGGACAGGTTTTAGCACTGAAGCTTTCTTT
size: -
J: TRBJ1-1
D: TRBD1
V: TRBV5-1

CDR3: CASSQTTGQGFSGANVLTF
DNA: TGTGCCAGCAGCCAAACTACTGGACAGGGATTCTCTGGGGCCAACGTCCTGACTTTC
size: -
J: TRBJ2-6
D: TRBD1
V: TRBV3-1/TRBV3-2

CDR3: CASGTQNYNQPQHF
DNA: TGTGCCAGTGGGACACAGAATTACAATCAGCCCCAGCATTTT
size: -
J: TRBJ1-5
D: -
V: TRBV2

CDR3: CASSIPPGNQPQHF
DNA: TGTGCCAGTAGTATCCCCCCAGGGAATCAGCCCCAGCATTTT
size: -
J: TRBJ1-5
D: -
V: TRBV19

CDR3: CASSYIPGENTGELFF
DNA: TGCGCCAGCAGCTATATCCCGGGAGAAAACACCGGGGAGCTGTTTTTT
size: -
J: TRBJ2-2
D: -
V: TRBV5-1

CDR3: CASSPGSGVETQYF
DNA: TGTGCCAGCAGCCCAGGAAGCGGGGTTGAGACCCAGTACTTC
size: -
J: TRBJ2-5
D: TRBD2
V: TRBV7-3

CDR3: CASSPEDRRYGYTF
DNA: TGTGCCAGCAGCCCCGAGGACAGGCGGTATGGCTACACCTTC
size: -
J: TRBJ1-2
D: TRBD1
V: TRBV6-5

CDR3: CAISDSRLASNEQYF
DNA: TGTGCCATCAGTGACTCGAGACTAGCGTCGAACGAGCAGTACTTC
size: -
J: TRBJ2-7
D: TRBD2
V: TRBV10-3

CDR3: CATVNWVSTGGVSGKANQPQHF
DNA: TGTGCCACCGTAAATTGGGTCTCGACAGGGGGCGTCTCTGGAAAAGCCAATCAGCCCCAGCATTTT
size: -
J: TRBJ1-5
D: TRBD1
V: TRBV19

CDR3: CASSREWTKFGLAVPYEQYF
DNA: TGTGCCAGCAGCCGAGAATGGACCAAATTCGGACTAGCGGTCCCCTACGAGCAGTACTTC
size: -
J: TRBJ2-7
D: TRBD2
V: TRBV4-2

CDR3: CASSPEGGFFYGYTF
DNA: TGTGCCAGCAGTCCCGAAGGGGGTTTTTTCTATGGCTACACCTTC
size: -
J: TRBJ1-2
D: -
V: TRBV27

CDR3: CASSEGGGLDTQYF
DNA: TGTGCCAGCAGTGAAGGGGGAGGTTTAGATACGCAGTATTTT
size: once
J: TRBJ2-3
D: -
V: TRBV2

CDR3: CASSLTWTGAGELFF
DNA: TGTGCCAGCAGTTTAACCTGGACAGGGGCCGGGGAGCTGTTTTTT
size: -
J: TRBJ2-2
D: TRBD1
V: TRBV28

CDR3: CASMGPGANYGYTF
DNA: TGTGCCAGTATGGGCCCGGGAGCTAACTATGGCTACACCTTC
size: -
J: TRBJ1-2
D: -
V: TRBV19

CDR3: CASSLGTVGQPQHF
DNA: TGTGCCAGCAGCTTAGGGACAGTAGGACAGCCCCAGCATTTT
size: -
J: TRBJ1-5
D: -
V: TRBV7-9

CDR3: CASSSPGGDTQYF
DNA: TGTGCCAGCAGCTCCCCGGGAGGAGATACGCAGTATTTT
size: -
J: TRBJ2-3
D: TRBD2
V: TRBV7-3

CDR3: CASSQTGPRNQPQHF
DNA: TGCGCCAGCAGTCAAACAGGTCCCCGCAATCAGCCCCAGCATTTT
size: once
J: TRBJ1-5
D: -
V: TRBV23-1

CDR3: CASGEGVGQPQHF
DNA: TGTGCCAGCGGAGAAGGCGTCGGTCAGCCCCAGCATTTT
size: -
J: TRBJ1-5
D: -
V: TRBV28

CDR3: CASSANLPGLAQVGELFF
DNA: TGTGCCAGCAGTGCCAACCTTCCGGGACTAGCTCAGGTCGGGGAGCTGTTTTTT
size: -
J: TRBJ2-2
D: TRBD2
V: TRBV2

CDR3: CASSQNQPQHF
DNA: TGTGCCAGCAGCCAAAATCAGCCCCAGCATTTT
size: -
J: TRBJ1-5
D: -
V: TRBV28

CDR3: CASSTSSDSGTDTQYF
DNA: TGTGCCAGCTCAACCTCTTCGGACAGCGGCACAGATACGCAGTATTTT
size: -
J: TRBJ2-3
D: -
V: TRBV18

CDR3: CASSLSPGTGFHTGELFF
DNA: TGTGCCAGCAGCTTAAGTCCCGGGACAGGGTTTCACACCGGGGAGCTGTTTTTT
size: -
J: TRBJ2-2
D: TRBD1
V: TRBV11-3

CDR3: CASSSRDRGPLNNEQFF
DNA: TGTGCCAGCAGCTCCCGGGACAGGGGGCCTCTAAACAATGAGCAGTTCTTC
size: -
J: TRBJ2-1
D: TRBD1
V: TRBV11-3

CDR3: CASFFSLNYGYTF
DNA: TGTGCCAGTTTCTTCAGTCTTAACTATGGCTACACCTTC
size: -
J: TRBJ1-2
D: -
V: TRBV28

CDR3: CASSRDRGETQYF
DNA: TGTGCCAGTAGTCGGGACAGGGGGGAGACCCAGTACTTC
size: -
J: TRBJ2-5
D: TRBD1
V: TRBV19

CDR3: CASTLPASLRAEQFF
DNA: TGTGCCAGCACTCTGCCCGCGAGCCTTAGAGCTGAGCAGTTCTTC
size: -
J: TRBJ2-1
D: -
V: TRBV28

CDR3: CASSQDVVGQCTF
DNA: TGCGCCAGCAGCCAAGATGTAGTGGGACAGTGCACCTTC
size: -
J: TRBJ1-2
D: TRBD1
V: TRBV4-1

CDR3: CAIRNPGQMSYEQYF
DNA: TGTGCCATCAGGAACCCGGGACAGATGTCCTACGAGCAGTACTTC
size: -
J: TRBJ2-7
D: TRBD1
V: TRBV10-3

CDR3: CASSLPLAASTDTQYF
DNA: TGCGCCAGCAGCTTGCCGCTAGCGGCTAGCACAGATACGCAGTATTTT
size: -
J: TRBJ2-3
D: TRBD2
V: TRBV5-1

CDR3: CATSDPRWGAYEQYF
DNA: TGTGCCACCAGTGATCCCAGATGGGGAGCCTACGAGCAGTACTTC
size: -
J: TRBJ2-7
D: -
V: TRBV24-1

CDR3: CASIPRGLGNGYTF
DNA: TGTGCCAGCATCCCGAGGGGGCTCGGGAATGGCTACACCTTC
size: -
J: TRBJ1-2
D: TRBD1
V: TRBV2

CDR3: CASSEARRGPTDYGYTF
DNA: TGTGCCAGCAGTGAAGCGCGCAGGGGTCCGACCGACTATGGCTACACCTTC
size: -
J: TRBJ1-2
D: -
V: TRBV2

CDR3: CASNLIHRNYGYTF
DNA: TGTGCCAGCAATCTGATCCACAGGAACTATGGCTACACCTTC
size: once
J: TRBJ1-2
D: -
V: TRBV28

CDR3: CASRHTGQGASGYTF
DNA: TGTGCCAGCAGACATACTGGACAGGGGGCTAGTGGCTACACCTTC
size: -
J: TRBJ1-2
D: TRBD1
V: TRBV6-6

CDR3: CASSLPTSVQETQYF
DNA: TGTGCCAGCAGTCTCCCGACTAGCGTCCAAGAGACCCAGTACTTC
size: -
J: TRBJ2-5
D: TRBD2
V: TRBV28